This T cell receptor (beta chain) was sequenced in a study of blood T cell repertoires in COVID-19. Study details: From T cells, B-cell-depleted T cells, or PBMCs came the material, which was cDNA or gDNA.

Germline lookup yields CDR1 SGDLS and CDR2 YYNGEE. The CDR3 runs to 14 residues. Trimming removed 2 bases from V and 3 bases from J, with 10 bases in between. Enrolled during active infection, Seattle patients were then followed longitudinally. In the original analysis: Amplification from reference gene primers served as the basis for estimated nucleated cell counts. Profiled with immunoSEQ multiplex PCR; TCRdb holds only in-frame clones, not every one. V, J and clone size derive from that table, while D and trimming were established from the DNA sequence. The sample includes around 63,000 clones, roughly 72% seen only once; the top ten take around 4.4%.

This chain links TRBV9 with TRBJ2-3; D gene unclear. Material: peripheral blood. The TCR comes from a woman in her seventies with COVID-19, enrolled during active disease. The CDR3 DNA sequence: TGTGCCAGCAGCGTTGTAGGAGTTACAGATACGCAGTATTTT. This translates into CASSVVGVTDTQYF.